This T cell receptor (beta chain) was sequenced in a study of shared clonotypes between healthy human individuals. Comment on this clone: Its antigen is not known.

Produced via immunoSEQ multiplex PCR; TCRdb's table is partial and in-frame only. The sample records over 400,000 clones, 60% to 80% being singletons. Overall study findings and caveats: Sampling included only blood; tissue repertoires likely differ.

The sequencing sample was made of PBMCs. The receptor comes from a woman between 40 and 50 years old in good health. Some clones in this sample may be carry-over from other donors' samples.

The CDR3 DNA reads TGTGCCTGGAGTTATGGACAGGAAAATTCACCCCTCCACTTT. It codes for CAWSYGQENSPLHF. This rearrangement joins TRBV30 to TRBJ1-6; 7 nucleotides agree with TRBD1. In germline, CDR1 is GTSNPN, CDR2 SVGIG (reference sequence). The CDR3 is 14 amino acids. Germline trimming cut 2 bases from V and 7 bases from J; bases unmatched to any gene: 5.